This T cell receptor (beta chain) was observed in a study of blood T cells in healthy people across ages. The germline gives CDR1 SGHTA, CDR2 FQGNSA. The CDR3 consists of 16 residues. Concerning this clonotype: Its antigen is currently unknown.

Study results and caveats: Observed TCR beta diversity showed a strong correlation with the percentage of naive T cells as measured by flow cytometry. While age rose, TCR beta diversity per million T cells dropped in a roughly linear way.

Combining a sample-barcoded 5' primer with a J-beta primer mix, a second PCR ran for roughly 7 to 11 cycles. TCRdb used MiXCR to reprocess the 5' RACE reads, holding one entry per CDR3 protein. The sample comprises about a million distinct CDR3 sequences, around 54% of which are singletons, and over 20% rests with the top ten. Sequenced input: blood. The TCR was taken from a woman in her fifties or sixties in good health. The V gene is TRBV7-2, the J gene TRBJ2-4; 7 bases are a match to TRBD1. The end of the DNA fits TRBJ2-7 better, so the J call may be wrong. The CDR3 DNA sequence: TGTGCCAGCAGCTTAGGGTTAAGCAGGGGGACCTACGAGCAGTACTTC. As protein: CASSLGLSRGTYEQYF.